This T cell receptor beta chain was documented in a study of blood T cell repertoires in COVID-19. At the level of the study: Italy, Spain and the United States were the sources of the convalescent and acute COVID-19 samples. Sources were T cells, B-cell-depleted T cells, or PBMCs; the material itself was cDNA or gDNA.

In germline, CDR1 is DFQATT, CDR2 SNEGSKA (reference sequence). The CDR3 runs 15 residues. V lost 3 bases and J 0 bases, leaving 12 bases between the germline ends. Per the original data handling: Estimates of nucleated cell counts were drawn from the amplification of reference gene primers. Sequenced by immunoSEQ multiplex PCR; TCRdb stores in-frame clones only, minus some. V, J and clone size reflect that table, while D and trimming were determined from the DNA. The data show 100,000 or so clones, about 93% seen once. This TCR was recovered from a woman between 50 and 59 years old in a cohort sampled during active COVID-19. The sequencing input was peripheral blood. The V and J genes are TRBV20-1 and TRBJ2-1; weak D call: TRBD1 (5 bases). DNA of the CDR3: TGCAGTGCTAGTAGGGGCTCGAGCTCCTACAATGAGCAGTTCTTC. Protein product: CSASRGSSSYNEQFF.